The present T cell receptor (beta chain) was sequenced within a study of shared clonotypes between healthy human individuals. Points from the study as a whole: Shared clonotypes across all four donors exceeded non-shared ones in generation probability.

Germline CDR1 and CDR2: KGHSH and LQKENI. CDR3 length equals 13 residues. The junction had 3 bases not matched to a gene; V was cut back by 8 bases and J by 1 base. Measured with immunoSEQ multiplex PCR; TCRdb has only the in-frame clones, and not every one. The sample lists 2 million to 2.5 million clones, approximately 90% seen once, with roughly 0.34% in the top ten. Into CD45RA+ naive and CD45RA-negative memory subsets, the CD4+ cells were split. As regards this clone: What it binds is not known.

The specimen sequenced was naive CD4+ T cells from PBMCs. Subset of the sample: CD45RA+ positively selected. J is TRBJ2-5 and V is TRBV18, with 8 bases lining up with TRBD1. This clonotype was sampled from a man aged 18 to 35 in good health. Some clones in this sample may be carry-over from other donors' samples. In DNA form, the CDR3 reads TGTGCCAGCGTTGGGACAGGCCAAGAGACCCAGTACTTC. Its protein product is CASVGTGQETQYF.